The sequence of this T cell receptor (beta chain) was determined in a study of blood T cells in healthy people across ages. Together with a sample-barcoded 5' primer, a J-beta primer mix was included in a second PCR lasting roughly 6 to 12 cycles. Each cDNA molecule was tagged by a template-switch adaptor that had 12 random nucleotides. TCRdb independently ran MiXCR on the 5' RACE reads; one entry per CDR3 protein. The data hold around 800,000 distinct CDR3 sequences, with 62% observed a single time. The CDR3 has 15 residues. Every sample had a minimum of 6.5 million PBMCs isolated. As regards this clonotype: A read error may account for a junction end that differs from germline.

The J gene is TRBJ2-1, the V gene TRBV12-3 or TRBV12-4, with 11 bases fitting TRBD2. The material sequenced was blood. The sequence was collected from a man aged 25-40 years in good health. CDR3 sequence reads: CAGSPTSGEGNEQFF. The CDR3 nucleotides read TGTGCCGGCAGCCCGACTAGCGGGGAAGGTAATGAACAGTTCTTC.